The T cell receptor (beta chain) under discussion was sequenced for a study of shared clonotypes between healthy human individuals. The wider study: Three plates each covered CD4 naive and memory; CD8 naive two, CD8 memory one. Study-wide points: Clonotype sharing among donors likely depends on sequencing depth.

Sorted-subset replicate PCRs used 200 ng of genomic DNA. This amount corresponded to about 30,000 T cell genomes. The data were produced by immunoSEQ multiplex PCR, yet TCRdb's version contains in-frame clones alone and is incomplete. The sample has about 2 million clones; less than 95% are singletons. The sample holds one count of this clone. What it binds is unknown. Only CD45RO-negative cells positively selected for CCR7 counted as naive CD8 cells, so terminally differentiated effector memory CD45RA+ cells were excluded. Each of the donors was a healthy adult who was HIV-negative and had not had a recent acute infection or vaccination. Sample: naive CD8+ T cells sorted from blood. This receptor was taken from a young man in good health.

The CDR3 spells CSVLLVQETQYF. The CDR3 nucleotides are TGCAGCGTTCTCTTAGTCCAAGAGACCCAGTACTTC. The rearrangement joins TRBV29-1 to TRBJ2-5; D is uncertain. This CDR3 has 12 residues. Trimming took off 5 bases at V and 1 base at J, with 8 bases between the two ends. Germline CDR1 and CDR2: SQVTM and ANQGSEA.